The clone carrying this TCR beta chain was seen just once. The sample belongs to a study of blood T cell repertoires in COVID-19. Repertoires were generated with immunoSEQ multiplex PCR, while TCRdb's copy carries only in-frame clones and drops some. There are more than 200,000 clones in the sample; 88% occur only once, and about 4% lies in the top ten. The germline gives CDR1 SEHNR, CDR2 FQNEAQ (reference sequence). The V end lost 5 bases, the J end lost 1 base, and 15 bases lay between the germline ends. There are 17 residues in the CDR3. The chain recombines TRBV7-9 with TRBJ1-6, with a weak D call TRBD1 (5 bases). The sequence came from a woman aged 25 to 39 who had been exposed to COVID-19. The sample taken for sequencing was PBMCs or T cells enriched from blood (not recorded which). The CDR3: CASSPDGGWSYNSPLHF. CDR3 coding DNA: TGTGCCAGCAGCCCGGACGGGGGATGGTCCTATAATTCACCCCTCCACTTT.